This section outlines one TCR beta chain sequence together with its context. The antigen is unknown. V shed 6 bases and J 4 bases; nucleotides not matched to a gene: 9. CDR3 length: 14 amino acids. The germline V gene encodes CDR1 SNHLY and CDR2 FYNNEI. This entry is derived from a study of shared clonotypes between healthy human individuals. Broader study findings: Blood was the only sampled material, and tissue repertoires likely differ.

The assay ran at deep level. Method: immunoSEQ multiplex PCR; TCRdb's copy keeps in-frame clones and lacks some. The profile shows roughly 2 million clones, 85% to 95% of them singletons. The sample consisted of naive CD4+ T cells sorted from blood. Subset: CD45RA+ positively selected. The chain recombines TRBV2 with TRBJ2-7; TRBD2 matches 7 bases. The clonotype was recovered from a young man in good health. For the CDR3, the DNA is TGTGCCAGCAGGGGGGGGACTACCAATTACGAGCAGTACTTC. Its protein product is CASRGGTTNYEQYF.